This T cell receptor beta chain was profiled in a study of shared clonotypes between healthy human individuals. This CDR3 spans 17 amino acids. Germline V CDR1 and CDR2: SGHTA, FQGNSA. Between the trimmed V and J ends, which lost 1 base and 2 bases, there was a span of 18 bases. Donors comprised healthy HIV-negative adults lacking recent acute infections or vaccinations. Libraries were prepared by immunoSEQ multiplex PCR; TCRdb keeps only in-frame clonotypes and omits some of them. The sample contains around 1.4 million clones, 97% to 99% of which appear only once. This chain uses TRBV7-2 with TRBJ2-7, with unresolved D. The sequenced material came from naive CD4+ T cells sorted from blood. Subset: CD45RA+ positively selected. The TCR was taken from a man between 25 and 39 years old in good health. The CDR3 DNA follows: TGTGCCAGCAGCTTAGATACCCCCCGTAGGAGACCCTACGAGCAGTACTTC. Its protein product is CASSLDTPRRRPYEQYF.